This T cell receptor beta chain originates from a study of identical twins. This clonotype was detected ten times or more. The V gene end was trimmed by 11 bases and the J gene end by 3 bases; junction bases not matched to a gene: 7. Germline V lookup: CDR1 ENHRY, CDR2 SYGVKD. CDR3 length: 13 amino acids. Template switching, a step in the protocol, added a universal primer site, and cDNA carried unique molecular identifiers. TCRdb independently ran MiXCR on the 5' RACE reads; one entry per CDR3 protein. The table includes about 890,000 distinct CDR3 sequences, 9% to 15% detected once. This sample also belongs to another study, concerning yellow fever vaccine responses in identical twins.

This receptor was identified in a woman between 18 and 29 years old in good health. The chain combines TRBV10-3 with TRBJ2-7, with 10 bases matching TRBD2. Sequencing used PBMCs. DNA of the CDR3: TGTGCCGCGAGCGGGAGGGGGATCTACGAGCAGTACTTC. Protein product: CAASGRGIYEQYF.